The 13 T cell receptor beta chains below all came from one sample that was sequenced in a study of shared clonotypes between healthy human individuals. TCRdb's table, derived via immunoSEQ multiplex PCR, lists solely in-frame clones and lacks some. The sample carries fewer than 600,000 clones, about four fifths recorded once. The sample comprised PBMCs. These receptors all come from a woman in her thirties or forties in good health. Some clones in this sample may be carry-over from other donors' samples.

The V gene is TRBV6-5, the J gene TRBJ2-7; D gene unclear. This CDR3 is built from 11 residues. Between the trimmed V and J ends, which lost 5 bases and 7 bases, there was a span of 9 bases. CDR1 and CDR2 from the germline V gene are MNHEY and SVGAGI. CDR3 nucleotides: TGTGCCAGCAGTGAATGGGGAGAGCAGTACTTC. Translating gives CASSEWGEQYF.

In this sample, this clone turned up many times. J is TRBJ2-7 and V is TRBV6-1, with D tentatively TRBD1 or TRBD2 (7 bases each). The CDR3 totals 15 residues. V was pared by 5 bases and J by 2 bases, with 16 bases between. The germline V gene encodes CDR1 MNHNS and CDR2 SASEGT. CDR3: CASSKAGGGPYEQYF. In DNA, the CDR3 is TGTGCCAGCAGTAAGGCAGGGGGGGGACCCTACGAGCAGTACTTC.

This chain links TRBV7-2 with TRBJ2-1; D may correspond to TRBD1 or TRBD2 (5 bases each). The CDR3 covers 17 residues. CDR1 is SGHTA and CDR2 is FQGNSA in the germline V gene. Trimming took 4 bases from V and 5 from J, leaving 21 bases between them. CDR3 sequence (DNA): TGTGCCAGCAGCTCGGGCTCTGGGGGACGAGGAAACAATGAGCAGTTCTTC. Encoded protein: CASSSGSGGRGNNEQFF.

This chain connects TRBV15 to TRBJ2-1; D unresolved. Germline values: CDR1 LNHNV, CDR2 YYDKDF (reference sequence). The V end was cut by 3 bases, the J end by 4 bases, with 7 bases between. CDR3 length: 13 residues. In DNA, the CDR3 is TGTGCCACCAGCAGCGGACGGTACAATGAGCAGTTCTTC. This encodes CATSSGRYNEQFF.

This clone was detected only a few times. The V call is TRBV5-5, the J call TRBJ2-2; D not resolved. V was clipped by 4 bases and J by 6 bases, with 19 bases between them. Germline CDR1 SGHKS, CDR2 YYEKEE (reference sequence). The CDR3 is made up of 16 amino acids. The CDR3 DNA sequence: TGTGCCAGCAGCCCGGGTCCCGAAGGCGTTCCCGGGGAGCTGTTTTTT. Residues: CASSPGPEGVPGELFF.

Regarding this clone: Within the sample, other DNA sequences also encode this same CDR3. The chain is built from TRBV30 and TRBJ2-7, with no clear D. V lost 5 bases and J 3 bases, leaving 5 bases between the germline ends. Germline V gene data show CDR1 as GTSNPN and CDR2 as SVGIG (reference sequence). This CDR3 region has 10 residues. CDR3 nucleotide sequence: TGTGCCTGGGGGAACTACGAGCAGTACTTC. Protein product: CAWGNYEQYF. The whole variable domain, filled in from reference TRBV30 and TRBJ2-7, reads SQTIHQWPATLVQPVGSPLSLECTVEGTSNPNLYWYRQAAGRGLQLLFYSVGIGQISSEVPQNLSASRPQDRQFILSSKKLLLSDSGFYLCAWGNYEQYFGPGTRLTVT.

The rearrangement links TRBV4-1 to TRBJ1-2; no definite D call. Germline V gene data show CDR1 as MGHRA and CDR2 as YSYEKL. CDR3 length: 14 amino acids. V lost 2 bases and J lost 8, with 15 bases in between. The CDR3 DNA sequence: TGCGCCAGCAGCCAAAACCCAACCGTAACCGGCTACACCTTC. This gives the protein CASSQNPTVTGYTF.

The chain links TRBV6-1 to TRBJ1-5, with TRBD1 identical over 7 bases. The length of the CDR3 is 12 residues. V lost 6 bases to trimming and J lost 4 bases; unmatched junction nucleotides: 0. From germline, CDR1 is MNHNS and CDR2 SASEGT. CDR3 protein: CASRDRNQPQHF. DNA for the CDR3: TGTGCCAGCAGGGACAGGAATCAGCCCCAGCATTTT.

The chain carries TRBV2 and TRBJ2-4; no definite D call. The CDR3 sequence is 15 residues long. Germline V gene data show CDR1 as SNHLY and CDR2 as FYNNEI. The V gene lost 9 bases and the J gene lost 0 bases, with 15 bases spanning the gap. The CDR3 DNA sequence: TGTGCCAGTGTCCGCGGACCTCTAGCCAAAAACATTCAGTACTTC. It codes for CASVRGPLAKNIQYF.

In DNA form, the CDR3 reads TGCGCCAGCAGCTCGATCCCTAGCGGGAGCACAGATACGCAGTATTTT. It codes for CASSSIPSGSTDTQYF. V is TRBV5-1 and J is TRBJ2-3, with 8 bases that match TRBD2. The germline V gene encodes CDR1 SGHRS and CDR2 YFSETQ. The V gene end was trimmed by 3 bases and the J gene end by 0 bases; junction bases not matched to a gene: 6. This CDR3 spans 16 amino acids. Filled out from reference TRBV5-1 and TRBJ2-3, the complete variable domain reads KAGVTQTPRYLIKTRGQQVTLSCSPISGHRSVSWYQQTPGQGLQFLFEYFSETQRNKGNFPGRFSGRQFSNSRSEMNVSTLELGDSALYLCASSSIPSGSTDTQYFGPGTRLTVL.

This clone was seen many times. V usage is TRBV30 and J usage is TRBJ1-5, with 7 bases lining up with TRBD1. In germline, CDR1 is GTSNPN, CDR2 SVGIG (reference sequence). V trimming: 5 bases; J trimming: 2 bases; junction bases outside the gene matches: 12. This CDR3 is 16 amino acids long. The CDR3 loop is CAWGRRGRYGNQPQHF. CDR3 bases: TGTGCCTGGGGCCGCAGGGGGAGGTATGGCAATCAGCCCCAGCATTTT.

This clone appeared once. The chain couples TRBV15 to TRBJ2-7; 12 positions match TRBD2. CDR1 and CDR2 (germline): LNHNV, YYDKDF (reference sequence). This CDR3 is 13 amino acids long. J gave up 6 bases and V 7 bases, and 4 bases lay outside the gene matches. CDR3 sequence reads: CATTLAGGSEQYF. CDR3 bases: TGTGCCACCACACTAGCGGGAGGATCCGAGCAGTACTTC.

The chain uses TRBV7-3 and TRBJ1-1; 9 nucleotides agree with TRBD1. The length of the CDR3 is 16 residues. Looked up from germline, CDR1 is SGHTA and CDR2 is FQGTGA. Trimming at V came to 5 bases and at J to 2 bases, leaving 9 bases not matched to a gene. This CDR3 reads CASSPTGTGLNTEAFF. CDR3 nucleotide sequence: TGTGCCAGCAGCCCCACCGGGACAGGGTTAAACACTGAAGCTTTCTTT.